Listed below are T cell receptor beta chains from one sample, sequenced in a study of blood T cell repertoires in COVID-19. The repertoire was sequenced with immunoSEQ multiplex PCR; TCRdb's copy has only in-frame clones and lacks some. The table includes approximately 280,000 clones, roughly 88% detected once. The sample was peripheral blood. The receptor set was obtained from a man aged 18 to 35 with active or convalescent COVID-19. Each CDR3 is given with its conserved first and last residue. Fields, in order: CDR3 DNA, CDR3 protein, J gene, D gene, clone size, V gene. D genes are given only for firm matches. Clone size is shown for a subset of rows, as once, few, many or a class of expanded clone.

CDR3nt: TGTGCCAGCACCTTCGACATACTCACCGGGGAGCTGTTTTTT
CDR3aa: CASTFDILTGELFF
j_gene: TRBJ2-2
d_gene: -
abundance: once
v_gene: TRBV6-5

CDR3nt: TGCGCCAGCAGTGAAGGGGGAATGAACACTGAAGCTTTCTTT
CDR3aa: CASSEGGMNTEAFF
j_gene: TRBJ1-1
d_gene: -
abundance: once
v_gene: TRBV10-1

CDR3nt: TGCGCCAGCAGCCAAGTGGCTGGGAACACTGAAGCTTTCTTT
CDR3aa: CASSQVAGNTEAFF
j_gene: TRBJ1-1
d_gene: -
abundance: few
v_gene: TRBV4-1

CDR3nt: TGCGCCAGCAGTGAGTCGAAGCGGGGGAGCTCCTACAATGAGCAGTTCTTC
CDR3aa: CASSESKRGSSYNEQFF
j_gene: TRBJ2-1
d_gene: TRBD2
abundance: -
v_gene: TRBV10-1

CDR3nt: TGTGCCAGCAGTTTTATGGCCGGCACAGATACGCAGTATTTT
CDR3aa: CASSFMAGTDTQYF
j_gene: TRBJ2-3
d_gene: -
abundance: -
v_gene: TRBV7-8

CDR3nt: TGTGCCAGTAGTAGGGGGCGGGGGGCGAAATCGCAAGAGACCCAGTACTTC
CDR3aa: CASSRGRGAKSQETQYF
j_gene: TRBJ2-5
d_gene: TRBD2
abundance: -
v_gene: TRBV19

CDR3nt: TGTGCCAGCTCACCACCCGGGGTGGAGACCCAGTACTTC
CDR3aa: CASSPPGVETQYF
j_gene: TRBJ2-5
d_gene: -
abundance: -
v_gene: TRBV18

CDR3nt: TGTGCCAGCAGCGTTGGAATCGGGGGGGCTAATCAGCCCCAGCATTTT
CDR3aa: CASSVGIGGANQPQHF
j_gene: TRBJ1-5
d_gene: -
abundance: -
v_gene: TRBV11-2

CDR3nt: TGTGCCAGCAGCTTGATGCGGCAAAACTCCTACAATGAGCAGTTCTTC
CDR3aa: CASSLMRQNSYNEQFF
j_gene: TRBJ2-1
d_gene: -
abundance: -
v_gene: TRBV5-4

CDR3nt: TGCGCCAGCAGCTTGGTCCTCGTGACAGGGGGAAAGGAGGGCTACACCTTC
CDR3aa: CASSLVLVTGGKEGYTF
j_gene: TRBJ1-2
d_gene: TRBD1
abundance: -
v_gene: TRBV5-1

CDR3nt: TGTGCCAGTAGCCGGGTTGACACTGAAGCTTTCTTT
CDR3aa: CASSRVDTEAFF
j_gene: TRBJ1-1
d_gene: -
abundance: -
v_gene: TRBV19

CDR3nt: TGTGCCAGCAGTACCTGGACAGGGGTTAACACTGAAGCTTTCTTT
CDR3aa: CASSTWTGVNTEAFF
j_gene: TRBJ1-1
d_gene: TRBD1
abundance: -
v_gene: TRBV27

CDR3nt: TGTGCCAGCAGCTTGGGAATCCGGGACACGGTGAACACTGAAGCTTTCTTT
CDR3aa: CASSLGIRDTVNTEAFF
j_gene: TRBJ1-1
d_gene: -
abundance: once
v_gene: TRBV5-4

CDR3nt: TGTGCCAGCAGCTCGTCCGTTGGCGGGGTGCTCTACGAGCAGTACTTC
CDR3aa: CASSSSVGGVLYEQYF
j_gene: TRBJ2-7
d_gene: -
abundance: -
v_gene: TRBV3-1/TRBV3-2

CDR3nt: TGCAGCGTTCTTGGGCGTGGGTCCTACAATGAGCAGTTCTTC
CDR3aa: CSVLGRGSYNEQFF
j_gene: TRBJ2-1
d_gene: -
abundance: -
v_gene: TRBV29-1

CDR3nt: TGTGCCAGCAGTTTAATTCCGGGCACTGAAGCTTTCTTT
CDR3aa: CASSLIPGTEAFF
j_gene: TRBJ1-1
d_gene: -
abundance: -
v_gene: TRBV27

CDR3nt: TGTGCCAGCTCACCGCCGGGACAGAATCAGCCCCAGCATTTT
CDR3aa: CASSPPGQNQPQHF
j_gene: TRBJ1-5
d_gene: TRBD1
abundance: -
v_gene: TRBV18

CDR3nt: TGTGCCAGCAGCGTTTCGACAGGGGGCTGGGCTTTCTTT
CDR3aa: CASSVSTGGWAFF
j_gene: TRBJ1-1
d_gene: TRBD1
abundance: -
v_gene: TRBV9

CDR3nt: TGTGCCACCCGGACAGGAACCTACGAGCAGTACTTC
CDR3aa: CATRTGTYEQYF
j_gene: TRBJ2-7
d_gene: TRBD1
abundance: -
v_gene: TRBV2

CDR3nt: TGTGCCAGCAGCACCGGGGTATCGGAAGCTTTCTTT
CDR3aa: CASSTGVSEAFF
j_gene: TRBJ1-1
d_gene: -
abundance: once
v_gene: TRBV4-2

CDR3nt: TGTGCCATCAGTGGTTACGGCTCCTACGAGCAGTACTTC
CDR3aa: CAISGYGSYEQYF
j_gene: TRBJ2-7
d_gene: -
abundance: once
v_gene: TRBV10-3

CDR3nt: TGTGCCAGCAGTCCCCGGGGGGGGGTACTCTATGGCTACACCTTC
CDR3aa: CASSPRGGVLYGYTF
j_gene: TRBJ1-2
d_gene: -
abundance: -
v_gene: TRBV27

CDR3nt: TGCGCCAGCAGCCACCCGAGGCTGGACGGCGGGGATCAGCCCCAGCATTTT
CDR3aa: CASSHPRLDGGDQPQHF
j_gene: TRBJ1-5
d_gene: -
abundance: -
v_gene: TRBV4-1

CDR3nt: TGTGCCAGCAGCCCGACGAGACGGGTGACTAATGAAAAACTGTTTTTT
CDR3aa: CASSPTRRVTNEKLFF
j_gene: TRBJ1-4
d_gene: -
abundance: few
v_gene: TRBV9

CDR3nt: TGTGCCAGCAGCTTACTTGTTAACACTGAAGCTTTCTTT
CDR3aa: CASSLLVNTEAFF
j_gene: TRBJ1-1
d_gene: -
abundance: few
v_gene: TRBV7-6

CDR3nt: TGTGCCAGCAGCCAAGATCTACAGGGTTACACCATATATTTT
CDR3aa: CASSQDLQGYTIYF
j_gene: TRBJ1-3
d_gene: -
abundance: -
v_gene: TRBV3-1/TRBV3-2

CDR3nt: TGCGCCAGCAGCCCCGTTCTAGCGGGGGACTCTGATACGCAGTATTTT
CDR3aa: CASSPVLAGDSDTQYF
j_gene: TRBJ2-3
d_gene: TRBD2
abundance: once
v_gene: TRBV4-3

CDR3nt: TGTGCCAGCAGCCAAGGGTGGGGGGGACCCCAGTACTTC
CDR3aa: CASSQGWGGPQYF
j_gene: TRBJ2-5
d_gene: TRBD2
abundance: -
v_gene: TRBV14

CDR3nt: TGCAGCGGTACAGGGTCTGGAAACACCATATATTTT
CDR3aa: CSGTGSGNTIYF
j_gene: TRBJ1-3
d_gene: -
abundance: -
v_gene: TRBV29-1

CDR3nt: TGCGCCAGCAGCCAAGATCTCCAAGGACTGATTAATGAAAAACTGTTTTTT
CDR3aa: CASSQDLQGLINEKLFF
j_gene: TRBJ1-4
d_gene: -
abundance: once
v_gene: TRBV4-3

CDR3nt: TGTGCCAGCAGCACAGGCAGTGCCTACGAGCAGTACTTC
CDR3aa: CASSTGSAYEQYF
j_gene: TRBJ2-7
d_gene: -
abundance: -
v_gene: TRBV13

CDR3nt: TGTGCCAGCAGTTACGCGTGGACAGCAAACTATGGCTACACCTTC
CDR3aa: CASSYAWTANYGYTF
j_gene: TRBJ1-2
d_gene: -
abundance: -
v_gene: TRBV6-2/TRBV6-3

CDR3nt: TGCGCCAGCAGCTTGGGGGACATGGCTGGGGCCAACGTCCTGACTTTC
CDR3aa: CASSLGDMAGANVLTF
j_gene: TRBJ2-6
d_gene: -
abundance: -
v_gene: TRBV5-1

CDR3nt: TGTGCCAGCAGCCAAGGATTCTCTAGCGGGGGGCCCCACTACCAGATGAACACCGGGGAGCTGTTTTTT
CDR3aa: CASSQGFSSGGPHYQMNTGELFF
j_gene: TRBJ2-2
d_gene: TRBD2
abundance: -
v_gene: TRBV3-1/TRBV3-2

CDR3nt: TGTGCCAGCACCACAGGACTAGCGGGAGGGCCATTCGAGACCCAGTACTTC
CDR3aa: CASTTGLAGGPFETQYF
j_gene: TRBJ2-5
d_gene: TRBD2
abundance: -
v_gene: TRBV7-9

CDR3nt: TGCGCCAGCAGCCAAGACCTCGGACAGGGGCCCAATCAGCCCCAGCATTTT
CDR3aa: CASSQDLGQGPNQPQHF
j_gene: TRBJ1-5
d_gene: TRBD1
abundance: once
v_gene: TRBV4-1

CDR3nt: TGCGCCAGCAGCTTAGGGGGTATCTTGAACACTGAAGCTTTCTTT
CDR3aa: CASSLGGILNTEAFF
j_gene: TRBJ1-1
d_gene: -
abundance: -
v_gene: TRBV5-1

CDR3nt: TGTGCCAGCAGCTTCCCCGCCATAAGAGCTAACTATGGCTACACCTTC
CDR3aa: CASSFPAIRANYGYTF
j_gene: TRBJ1-2
d_gene: -
abundance: -
v_gene: TRBV7-9

CDR3nt: TGTGCCAGCAGCCACCCAGGGGGAACAGGGGATGAAAAACTGTTTTTT
CDR3aa: CASSHPGGTGDEKLFF
j_gene: TRBJ1-4
d_gene: TRBD1
abundance: -
v_gene: TRBV9

CDR3nt: TGTGCCAGCAGTTTATCGAAGGGGACAGGGGAAGCTTTCTTT
CDR3aa: CASSLSKGTGEAFF
j_gene: TRBJ1-1
d_gene: TRBD1
abundance: few
v_gene: TRBV27

CDR3nt: TGTGCCAGCAGCCCGGGGTCTCAAGGGCAAGAGACCCAGTACTTC
CDR3aa: CASSPGSQGQETQYF
j_gene: TRBJ2-5
d_gene: -
abundance: -
v_gene: TRBV5-4

CDR3nt: TGTGCCAGCAGTGAACAGCGGGGGCAACAAGAGACCCAGTACTTC
CDR3aa: CASSEQRGQQETQYF
j_gene: TRBJ2-5
d_gene: TRBD2
abundance: few
v_gene: TRBV25-1

CDR3nt: TGTGCCAGTAGTCCCCCGGGAGGGGGCAAAACCCACCCCAATCAGCCCCAGCATTTT
CDR3aa: CASSPPGGGKTHPNQPQHF
j_gene: TRBJ1-5
d_gene: TRBD1
abundance: few
v_gene: TRBV19

CDR3nt: TGTGCCAGCAGCTCCGGACCCGGGACTCTGAATGAGCAGTTCTTC
CDR3aa: CASSSGPGTLNEQFF
j_gene: TRBJ2-1
d_gene: -
abundance: -
v_gene: TRBV7-2

CDR3nt: TGCGCCAGCAGCCAAGCGTCACCCTCGGGGGAGCAGTACTTC
CDR3aa: CASSQASPSGEQYF
j_gene: TRBJ2-7
d_gene: -
abundance: -
v_gene: TRBV4-1

CDR3nt: TGTGCCAGCCTGACTAGCGAGTCGCAGTATTTT
CDR3aa: CASLTSESQYF
j_gene: TRBJ2-3
d_gene: TRBD2
abundance: -
v_gene: TRBV12-3/TRBV12-4

CDR3nt: TGTGCCATCAAAGGACGGGAAAACTACGAGCAGTACTTC
CDR3aa: CAIKGRENYEQYF
j_gene: TRBJ2-7
d_gene: -
abundance: -
v_gene: TRBV10-3

CDR3nt: TGTGCCAGCAGCGCCCACGACGGACAGGACAGCTCCTACGAGCAGTACTTC
CDR3aa: CASSAHDGQDSSYEQYF
j_gene: TRBJ2-7
d_gene: TRBD1
abundance: -
v_gene: TRBV7-9

CDR3nt: TGCAGCGTTCTTAGGGGGGGAGGAAACACCATATATTTT
CDR3aa: CSVLRGGGNTIYF
j_gene: TRBJ1-3
d_gene: -
abundance: once
v_gene: TRBV29-1

CDR3nt: TGTGCCAGTAGTAAAGCGGCGTCAGGTTGGGGTCAGCCCCAGCATTTT
CDR3aa: CASSKAASGWGQPQHF
j_gene: TRBJ1-5
d_gene: -
abundance: -
v_gene: TRBV19

CDR3nt: TGTGCCAGCTCACCACCGGCGGCAGATACGCAGTATTTT
CDR3aa: CASSPPAADTQYF
j_gene: TRBJ2-3
d_gene: -
abundance: -
v_gene: TRBV18

CDR3nt: TGTGCCAGCTCACCACTTGGACAATCGATAGATAGCTATGGCTACACCTTC
CDR3aa: CASSPLGQSIDSYGYTF
j_gene: TRBJ1-2
d_gene: -
abundance: -
v_gene: TRBV18

CDR3nt: TGTGCCAGCTCACCACGGCAGGGGTTTAATTCACCCCTCCACTTT
CDR3aa: CASSPRQGFNSPLHF
j_gene: TRBJ1-6
d_gene: -
abundance: -
v_gene: TRBV18

CDR3nt: TGTGCCAGCAGTCCCCGTCAGGGGGGTGGCTACACCTTC
CDR3aa: CASSPRQGGGYTF
j_gene: TRBJ1-2
d_gene: TRBD1
abundance: -
v_gene: TRBV6-5

CDR3nt: TGTGCTAGTGGTTCCTGGGACCTCGGAGGGGGCTACACCTTC
CDR3aa: CASGSWDLGGGYTF
j_gene: TRBJ1-2
d_gene: -
abundance: few
v_gene: TRBV12-5